Presented here are 19 T cell receptor beta chains from one specimen sequenced in a study of molecular identifiers for immune sequencing clone quantification. Via MiXCR, TCRdb re-called the PCR reads, giving one row per CDR3 protein. The sample has some 100,000 distinct CDR3 sequences, 36% seen once. The source material was naive CD8+ T cells from blood, with Jurkat cell RNA spiked in. Specified subset: FACS-sorted CD8+CD4-CCR7+CD45RA+ naive T cells. The receptors originated from a human donor in good health. Some libraries in this study had Jurkat cell RNA spiked in.

This clonotype was observed a few times. The chain is built from TRBV27 and TRBJ2-7; a possible D gene is TRBD1 (6 bases). V lost 6 bases and J 6 bases, leaving 15 bases between the germline ends. The CDR3 covers 13 residues. Germline assignment: CDR1 MNHEY and CDR2 SMNVEV (reference sequence). CDR3 in amino acids: CASSYGTGSEQYF. In DNA, the CDR3 is TGTGCCAGCAGCTATGGCACAGGGAGCGAGCAGTACTTC.

This clonotype was seen ten or more times. This chain links TRBV24-1 with TRBJ2-5; 9 bases are shared with TRBD2. CDR1 KGHDR and CDR2 SFDVKD come from the germline V gene. Unmatched junction bases numbered 9, after V lost 7 bases and J lost 4 bases. The CDR3 has 15 amino acids. The CDR3 sequence is CATSLGSGSRETQYF. The CDR3, as DNA: TGTGCCACCAGCCTGGGTAGCGGGAGCCGAGAGACCCAGTACTTC.

On this clonotype: The missing conserved phenylalanine or tryptophan at the end of this CDR3 makes a read error likely. The J gene is TRBJ2-7, the V gene TRBV10-3; the D call may be TRBD1 or TRBD2 (5 bases each). The germline gives CDR1 ENHRY, CDR2 SYGVKD. CDR3 size: 14 residues. The CDR3 bases are TGTGCCATCAGTGGGGCCGGGACCATCTACAAGCAGTACTAC. It codes for CAISGAGTIYKQYY.

This clonotype has just a few counts. The rearrangement uses TRBV19 and TRBJ1-5, with 12 bases lining up with TRBD1. J was trimmed by 6 bases and V by 3 bases; bases with no gene match: 3. This CDR3 comprises 15 residues. The V gene's germline CDR1 is LNHDA and CDR2 SQIVND (reference sequence). Here the CDR3 DNA reads TGTGCCAGTAGTATTGGGACAGGGGGCTTTCAGCCCCAGCATTTT. This sequence encodes CASSIGTGGFQPQHF.

This clonotype was recorded many times. The chain recombines TRBV28 with TRBJ1-1, with D uncertain. CDR3 length: 15 residues. CDR1 is MDHEN and CDR2 is SYDVKM in the germline V gene. V lost 3 bases and J lost 7, with 18 bases in between. In nucleotides, the CDR3 is TGTGCCAGCAGTTTCGGAACAGAGCCTTGGGGTGAAGCTTTCTTT. Residues: CASSFGTEPWGEAFF.

As for this clonotype: The missing conserved phenylalanine or tryptophan at the end of this CDR3 makes a read error likely. The rearrangement joins TRBV9 to TRBJ2-1; a weak D match, TRBD2 (6 bases). V lost 5 bases, J lost 0 bases, and 27 bases lay in between. CDR1 and CDR2 (germline): SGDLS, YYNGEE. This CDR3 has 20 residues. In DNA, the CDR3 is TGTGCCAGCAGTTCAACGGGACTCGATTTCTCTACGAGCTCCTACAATGAGCAGTTCATC. Residues: CASSSTGLDFSTSSYNEQFI.

This clonotype came up a few times. V and J are TRBV2 and TRBJ1-5; D gene ambiguous. The germline V gene has CDR1 SNHLY and CDR2 FYNNEI. Trimming took 8 bases from V and 3 from J, leaving 14 bases between them. This CDR3 spans 14 amino acids. CDR3 nucleotides: TGTGCCAGCTCAAACTATGGGGTCAATCAGCCCCAGCATTTT. It yields the protein CASSNYGVNQPQHF. Combining the CDR3 with reference TRBV2 and TRBJ1-5 gives the whole variable domain EPEVTQTPSHQVTQMGQEVILRCVPISNHLYFYWYRQILGQKVEFLVSFYNNEISEKSEIFDDQFSVERPDGSNFTLKIRSTKLEDSAMYFCASSNYGVNQPQHFGDGTRLSIL.

This clonotype was observed many times. The chain joins TRBV12-3 or TRBV12-4 to TRBJ1-1, with D possibly matching TRBD1 (5 bases). This CDR3 spans 15 amino acids. The ends were cut back, 6 bases at V and 2 bases at J, with 16 bases in the middle. DNA for the CDR3: TGTGCCAGCAGGTCTACGGGGCGGACAAACACTGAAGCTTTCTTT. Translation gives CASRSTGRTNTEAFF.

There are many counts of this clonotype. V gene TRBV2 combines with J gene TRBJ1-1; 12 bases fit TRBD1. Germline CDR1 is SNHLY and CDR2 is FYNNEI. The CDR3 spans 17 residues. Unmatched junction bases numbered 8, after V lost 6 bases and J lost 0 bases. CDR3 coding DNA: TGTGCCAGCAGGGGGGACAGGGGGCTTCCCATGAACACTGAAGCTTTCTTT. This sequence encodes CASRGDRGLPMNTEAFF.

The J gene is TRBJ2-2, the V gene TRBV28, with D uncertain. CDR3 length: 16 amino acids. V was pared by 0 bases and J by 6 bases, with 14 bases between. From germline, CDR1 is MDHEN and CDR2 SYDVKM. In nucleotides, the CDR3 is TGTGCCAGCAGTTTATGGGGCTCACCCGGAGCCGGGGAGCTGTTTTTT. Translated: CASSLWGSPGAGELFF.

The rearrangement links TRBV27 to TRBJ2-3, with a tentative D call TRBD1 (5 bases). V was trimmed by 5 bases and J by 4 bases, leaving 13 bases between them. CDR1 MNHEY and CDR2 SMNVEV come from the germline V gene (reference sequence). The CDR3 loop spans 14 amino acids. The CDR3 sequence: CASSPRQTADTQYF. DNA of the CDR3: TGTGCCAGCAGTCCCCGTCAGACAGCAGATACGCAGTATTTT.

The chain combines TRBV19 with TRBJ2-7, with TRBD1 as a possible D gene (6 bases). Trimming pared 3 bases from V and 2 bases from J, leaving 14 bases between. In germline, CDR1 is LNHDA, CDR2 SQIVND (reference sequence). The CDR3 has 15 amino acids. As DNA, the CDR3 is TGTGCCAGTAGTATCCTTGGGGACACTGCCTACGAGCAGTACTTC. It specifies CASSILGDTAYEQYF.

The genes are TRBV4-3 and TRBJ1-1; TRBD1 might be the D (6 bases). Trimming removed 5 bases at V and 3 bases at J, with 16 bases between. CDR3 size: 15 residues. CDR1 LGHNA and CDR2 YSLEER come from the germline V gene. CDR3 in amino acids: CASSDRYRADTEAFF. As DNA, the CDR3 is TGCGCCAGCAGCGACCGGTACAGGGCTGACACTGAAGCTTTCTTT.

This clonotype was seen at least ten times. V gene TRBV5-1 combines with J gene TRBJ1-1, with D unresolved. The germline V and J ends were trimmed by 0 bases and 3 bases, with 6 bases remaining between them. This CDR3 is 13 amino acids long. Germline V gene data show CDR1 as SGHRS and CDR2 as YFSETQ. This chain's CDR3 is CASSLELDTEAFF. The CDR3 DNA is TGCGCCAGCAGCTTGGAGCTGGACACTGAAGCTTTCTTT.

This clonotype has at least ten counts. The chain uses TRBV27 and TRBJ2-5, with D perhaps TRBD1 or TRBD2 (5 bases each). Germline CDR1 is MNHEY and CDR2 is SMNVEV (reference sequence). V was shortened by 2 bases and J by 9 bases, with 13 bases between the two germline ends. The CDR3 totals 13 residues. CDR3 nucleotide sequence: TGTGCCAGCAGTTTAAAAGCTTGGGGGTCCCAGTACTTC. Translating gives CASSLKAWGSQYF.

At least ten counts were recorded for this clonotype. The chain recombines TRBV29-1 with TRBJ2-3; D not certain. Germline assignment: CDR1 SQVTM and CDR2 ANQGSEA. The CDR3 has 12 residues. V lost 4 bases and J 9 bases, leaving 14 bases between the germline ends. The CDR3 protein is CSVVWSDGTQYF. CDR3 nucleotides: TGCAGCGTTGTGTGGTCGGACGGCACGCAGTATTTT.

This clonotype was detected only a few times. This chain joins TRBV14 and TRBJ2-5; 7 bases align to TRBD1. J lost 4 bases, V lost 2 bases, and 1 base had no gene match. This CDR3 spans 13 amino acids. The germline V gene encodes CDR1 SGHDN and CDR2 FVKESK. This CDR3 reads CASSQWTGETQYF. The CDR3 region has the DNA TGTGCCAGCAGCCAATGGACAGGAGAGACCCAGTACTTC. The full variable domain, completed using reference TRBV14 and TRBJ2-5, is EAGVTQFPSHSVIEKGQTVTLRCDPISGHDNLYWYRRVMGKEIKFLLHFVKESKQDESGMPNNRFLAERTGGTYSTLKVQPAELEDSGVYFCASSQWTGETQYFGPGTRLLVL.

The V call is TRBV19, the J call TRBJ2-7, with TRBD2 matching over 7 bases. V lost 1 base to trimming and J lost 3 bases; unmatched junction nucleotides: 6. The germline gives CDR1 LNHDA, CDR2 SQIVND (reference sequence). CDR3 length: 15 amino acids. CDR3 coding DNA: TGTGCCAGTAGTATAGCATTTGAGCGGGACTACGAGCAGTACTTC. This translates into CASSIAFERDYEQYF.

Regarding this clonotype: This may stem from a read error, because a much larger clone lies one nucleotide away. The gene calls are TRBV5-3 and TRBJ2-3, with a possible D match to TRBD1 (5 bases). TRBV5-3 is an ORF, with its function uncertain. The CDR3 runs to 15 residues. As DNA, the CDR3 is TGTGCCAGCAGCCCACCGGGCAGGGCCACAGATACGCGGTATTTT. Translated: CASSPPGRATDTRYF.